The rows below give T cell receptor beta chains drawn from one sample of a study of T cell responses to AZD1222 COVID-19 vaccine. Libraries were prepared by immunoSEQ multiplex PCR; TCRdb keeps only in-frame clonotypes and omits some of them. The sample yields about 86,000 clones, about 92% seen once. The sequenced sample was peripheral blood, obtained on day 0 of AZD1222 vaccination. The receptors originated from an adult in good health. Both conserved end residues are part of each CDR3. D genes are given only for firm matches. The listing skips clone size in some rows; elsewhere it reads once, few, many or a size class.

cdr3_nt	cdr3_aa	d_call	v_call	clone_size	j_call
TGTGCTAGTGGTTTTGGGGACAGGGGATCACCCCTCCACTTT	CASGFGDRGSPLHF	TRBD1	TRBV12-5	NA	TRBJ1-6
TGTGCCAGCAGCTTAGTCCCCACAGGGGGACGCACCGGGGAGCTGTTTTTT	CASSLVPTGGRTGELFF	TRBD1	TRBV7-6	once	TRBJ2-2
TGTGCCAGCAGTGAGAGGGTTGTGAATTCACCCCTCCACTTT	CASSERVVNSPLHF	NA	TRBV2	NA	TRBJ1-6
TGCGCCAGCAGCGAGGGCCCTATCGGTGCAGTGAACACTGAAGCTTTCTTT	CASSEGPIGAVNTEAFF	NA	TRBV5-1	NA	TRBJ1-1
TGTGCCAGCAGCTTAGATGGCAGGGATTTGGATGGCTACACCTTC	CASSLDGRDLDGYTF	NA	TRBV7-2	NA	TRBJ1-2
TGTGCCAGTAGTAGGACAGGGATCTCCTACGAGCAGTACTTC	CASSRTGISYEQYF	TRBD1	TRBV19	NA	TRBJ2-7
TGTGCCAGCAGTCCCCAGAGACAGGGGGCTAACTACGAGCAGTACTTC	CASSPQRQGANYEQYF	TRBD1	TRBV6-4	NA	TRBJ2-7
TGTGCCAGTAGTGGCACTAATGAAAAACTGTTTTTT	CASSGTNEKLFF	NA	TRBV19	NA	TRBJ1-4
TGTGCCACCAGCAGAGGGTCGGAAATCGGGGAGCTGTTTTTT	CATSRGSEIGELFF	NA	TRBV15	few	TRBJ2-2
TGTGCCAGCAGTTCGCGAGGGTCCGGAAACACCATATATTTT	CASSSRGSGNTIYF	NA	TRBV27	NA	TRBJ1-3
TGTGCCAGCGCGGCGGGAAGCAGGTACAATGAGCAGTTCTTC	CASAAGSRYNEQFF	NA	TRBV6-5	NA	TRBJ2-1
TGTGCCAGCAGCGTTGGGCCCAACACTGAAGCTTTCTTT	CASSVGPNTEAFF	NA	TRBV9	NA	TRBJ1-1
TGCAGCGTTGGAGGTGGACAAGGAGAAGCTTTCTTT	CSVGGGQGEAFF	NA	TRBV29-1	few	TRBJ1-1
TGTGCCAGCTCACCAAGGACGTGGACAGGGAGCTCTGGGGCCAACGTCCTGACTTTC	CASSPRTWTGSSGANVLTF	TRBD1	TRBV18	once	TRBJ2-6
TGTGCCAGCAGCTTAGCGGCAATAGCAACTAATGAAAAACTGTTTTTT	CASSLAAIATNEKLFF	NA	TRBV7-9	NA	TRBJ1-4
TGTGCCAGCAGTTACCGGACCGGAGGTTCACCCCTCCACTTT	CASSYRTGGSPLHF	NA	TRBV6-2/TRBV6-3	NA	TRBJ1-6
TGTGCCAGCAGCGGGTATACTCAGCCCCAGCATTTT	CASSGYTQPQHF	NA	TRBV28	NA	TRBJ1-5